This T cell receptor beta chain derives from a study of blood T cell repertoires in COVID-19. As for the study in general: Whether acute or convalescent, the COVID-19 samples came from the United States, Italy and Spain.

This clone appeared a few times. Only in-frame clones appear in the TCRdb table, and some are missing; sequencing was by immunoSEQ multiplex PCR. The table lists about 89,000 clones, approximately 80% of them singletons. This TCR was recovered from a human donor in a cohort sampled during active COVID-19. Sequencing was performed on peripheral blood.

CDR3 loop: CASSFSTSGNYEQYF. As DNA, the CDR3 is TGTGCCAGCAGCTTCTCGACTAGCGGGAACTACGAGCAGTACTTC. This chain uses TRBV5-4 with TRBJ2-7; 11 nucleotides align to TRBD2. Losses at the gene ends were 2 bases for V and 3 bases for J; bases not matched to a gene: 4. Germline V gene data show CDR1 as SGHNT and CDR2 as YYREEE (reference sequence). This CDR3 is built from 15 residues.